One sample yielded the 27 T cell receptor beta chains listed below, sequenced in a study of OX40 agonist ivuxolimab in advanced cancers. Here immunoSEQ multiplex PCR was the method, and the copy in TCRdb shows in-frame clones only, minus some. The sample consists of some 23,000 clones, 84% of them appearing once. Sequencing was performed on CD4+ or CD8+ T cells sorted from blood, taken in a trial of the OX40 agonist ivuxolimab. These receptors were taken from an adult with an advanced solid tumor such as melanoma, head and neck, liver or kidney cancer.

The chain uses TRBV29-1 and TRBJ2-7; possibly TRBD1 for D (6 bases). Germline V gene lookup returns CDR1 SQVTM and CDR2 ANQGSEA. This CDR3 is 17 amino acids long. V shed 5 bases and J shed 0 bases, with 23 bases lying between them. The CDR3 region has the DNA TGCAGCGTTTTTGGTCTGGGTTTAGGGACATTCTCCTACGAGCAGTACTTC. Translated: CSVFGLGLGTFSYEQYF.

This chain connects TRBV6-1 to TRBJ2-1; 9 positions agree with TRBD1. This CDR3 has 15 amino acids. Looked up from germline, CDR1 is MNHNS and CDR2 is SASEGT. The J segment lost 7 bases and the V segment lost 3 bases, leaving 7 bases of the junction unmatched. CDR3 bases: TGTGCCAGCAGTGACTTTATTGGGACAGGGAATGAGCAGTTCTTC. Its protein is CASSDFIGTGNEQFF.

The rearrangement joins TRBV19 to TRBJ2-7; a weak D match, TRBD2 (6 bases). This CDR3 has 14 residues. Germline CDR1 LNHDA, CDR2 SQIVND (reference sequence). The ends were cut back, 5 bases at V and 3 bases at J, with 14 bases in the middle. CDR3 bases: TGTGCCAGTAGTGCCGGGACTCATTTCTACGAGCAGTACTTC. Protein sequence: CASSAGTHFYEQYF.

V and J are TRBV5-8 and TRBJ1-5, with D hard to call. Trimming shortened V by 3 bases and J by 6 bases, and 16 bases separated the two germline ends. Germline V lookup: CDR1 SGHTS, CDR2 YDEGEE. The CDR3 spans 15 residues. The CDR3 loop is CASSWAVLRVQPQHF. The CDR3 DNA reads as TGTGCCAGCAGCTGGGCGGTCCTTAGGGTTCAGCCCCAGCATTTT.

This chain joins TRBV4-2 and TRBJ2-1; D may be TRBD1 (5 bases). The germline V gene has CDR1 LGHNA and CDR2 YNFKEQ. This CDR3 has 13 residues. V was shortened by 4 bases and J by 3 bases, with 7 bases between the two germline ends. The CDR3 region has the DNA TGTGCCAGCAGCCCCGACAGCTACAATGAGCAGTTCTTC. The encoded protein is CASSPDSYNEQFF.

The chain employs TRBV7-9 and TRBJ1-2; D might be TRBD1 (5 bases). Germline values: CDR1 SEHNR, CDR2 FQNEAQ (reference sequence). This CDR3 spans 12 amino acids. V was cut by 5 bases and J by 8 bases, with 12 bases left in between. This chain's CDR3 is CASSHSRGGYTF. The CDR3 DNA reads as TGTGCCAGCAGCCATTCTCGGGGGGGCTACACCTTC.

The CDR3 DNA reads as TGTGCCAGCAGTGAATCGGTGGGCCTCAGTGTCAATGAGCAGTTCTTC. It encodes CASSESVGLSVNEQFF. The chain carries TRBV6-1 and TRBJ2-1; D is unclear. Trimming removed 2 bases at V and 6 bases at J, with 17 bases between. This CDR3 region has 16 residues. CDR1 and CDR2 (germline): MNHNS, SASEGT.

CDR3: CASSFNRAVVRTEAFF. The CDR3 coding sequence is TGTGCCAGCAGCTTCAACAGGGCAGTTGTTAGGACTGAAGCTTTCTTT. The chain employs TRBV11-2 and TRBJ1-1; D might be TRBD1 (6 bases). There are 16 residues in the CDR3. The germline V gene encodes CDR1 SGHAT and CDR2 FQNNGV. Trimming removed 3 bases from V and 5 bases from J, with 19 bases in between. Filled out from reference TRBV11-2 and TRBJ1-1, the complete variable domain reads EAGVAQSPRYKIIEKRQSVAFWCNPISGHATLYWYQQILGQGPKLLIQFQNNGVVDDSQLPKDRFSAERLKGVDSTLKIQPAKLEDSAVYLCASSFNRAVVRTEAFFGQGTRLTVV.

The chain uses TRBV5-4 and TRBJ1-5, with D unresolved. Looked up from germline, CDR1 is SGHNT and CDR2 is YYREEE (reference sequence). CDR3 length: 15 amino acids. Trimming left V 1 base short and J 0 bases short, with 8 bases between. The CDR3 coding sequence is TGTGCCAGCAGCTTGAAGTGGGGTAGCAATCAGCCCCAGCATTTT. As protein: CASSLKWGSNQPQHF.

The chain links TRBV5-1 to TRBJ2-3, with 10 bases identical to TRBD2. With 6 bases clipped from V and 2 bases from J, the junction kept 15 bases outside the gene matches. The CDR3 length is 18 residues. Germline values: CDR1 SGHRS, CDR2 YFSETQ. CDR3 loop: CASNLLGLAGGLTDTQYF. In DNA, the CDR3 is TGCGCCAGCAACCTTCTCGGGTTAGCGGGGGGACTCACAGATACGCAGTATTTT.

V gene TRBV4-1 combines with J gene TRBJ1-1; D is possibly TRBD1 (6 bases). This CDR3 is 14 amino acids long. V dropped 4 bases and J dropped 5 bases, with 14 bases sitting between them. Germline-derived CDR1 and CDR2 are MGHRA and YSYEKL. The CDR3 sequence: CASSPLGAGTEAFF. In DNA form, the CDR3 reads TGCGCCAGCAGCCCATTGGGGGCGGGAACTGAAGCTTTCTTT.

The chain uses TRBV9 and TRBJ1-2, with 8 positions matching TRBD1. The CDR3 runs to 17 residues. Germline V lookup: CDR1 SGDLS, CDR2 YYNGEE. The V gene end was trimmed by 3 bases and the J gene end by 4 bases; junction bases not matched to a gene: 14. The CDR3 spells CASSAGTGISPLYGYTF. DNA for the CDR3: TGTGCCAGCAGCGCCGGGACAGGAATATCCCCTCTCTATGGCTACACCTTC.

This chain joins TRBV5-6 and TRBJ2-7, with D perhaps matching TRBD1 (6 bases). Trimming removed 2 bases from V and 3 bases from J, with 12 bases in between. This CDR3 spans 14 amino acids. Germline CDR1 reads SGHDT; CDR2 reads YYEEEE. The CDR3 reads CASSLTGNLYEQYF. CDR3 sequence (DNA): TGTGCCAGCAGCTTAACAGGGAATCTCTACGAGCAGTACTTC.

This clone has only a few counts. The CDR3 DNA sequence: TGTGCCAGCAGTGAGATGGGGGGTCAGCCCCAGCATTTT. Encoded protein: CASSEMGGQPQHF. The rearrangement uses TRBV9 and TRBJ1-5; D may be TRBD1 (5 bases). This CDR3 region has 13 residues. Trimming pared 5 bases from V and 6 bases from J, leaving 12 bases between. Germline V gene data show CDR1 as SGDLS and CDR2 as YYNGEE.

The genes are TRBV19 and TRBJ1-1; D ambiguous. The germline CDR1 and CDR2 sequences are LNHDA and SQIVND (reference sequence). The CDR3 covers 18 residues. V lost 5 bases to trimming and J lost 6 bases, with 28 bases between them. CDR3 sequence: CASSSLSRRAITGPEAFF. CDR3 nucleotide sequence: TGTGCCAGTAGTTCTCTCTCCCGGCGCGCTATTACTGGACCTGAAGCTTTCTTT.

The chain couples TRBV4-3 to TRBJ2-3; a possible D gene is TRBD2 (6 bases). V was trimmed by 0 bases and J by 1 base, leaving 14 bases between them. The CDR3 covers 17 residues. Germline V CDR1 and CDR2: LGHNA, YSLEER. The CDR3 bases are TGCGCCAGCAGCCAAGATGGGTGGGGGGAAGGCACAGATACGCAGTATTTT. Translation gives CASSQDGWGEGTDTQYF.

The chain employs TRBV11-2 and TRBJ2-7; 7 bases are a match to TRBD1. The CDR3 runs to 16 residues. The germline gives CDR1 SGHAT, CDR2 FQNNGV. Losses at the gene ends were 3 bases for V and 2 bases for J; bases not matched to a gene: 10. CDR3 nucleotides: TGTGCCAGCAGCTTCACAGGGGTCCTACCTACCTACGAGCAGTACTTC. This translates into CASSFTGVLPTYEQYF.

The chain combines TRBV11-2 with TRBJ2-5; 8 bases line up with TRBD2. Germline assignment: CDR1 SGHAT and CDR2 FQNNGV. V was clipped by 5 bases and J by 7 bases; unmatched bases: 9. The CDR3 totals 14 residues. The CDR3 loop reads CASSRRGVLGTQYF. For the CDR3, the DNA is TGTGCCAGCAGCAGGCGGGGGGTCCTGGGGACCCAGTACTTC.

The CDR3 DNA is TGTGCCAGTCAACCCCCAGGGAGCTATGGCTACACCTTC. It codes for CASQPPGSYGYTF. The chain is built from TRBV2 and TRBJ1-2; weak D call: TRBD1 (5 bases). Trimming cost V 9 bases and J 4 bases, with 15 bases left between them. Germline V gene sequence: CDR1 SNHLY, CDR2 FYNNEI. The CDR3 spans 13 residues. The whole variable domain, remainder taken from reference TRBV2 and TRBJ1-2, is EPEVTQTPSHQVTQMGQEVILRCVPISNHLYFYWYRQILGQKVEFLVSFYNNEISEKSEIFDDQFSVERPDGSNFTLKIRSTKLEDSAMYFCASQPPGSYGYTFGSGTRLTVV.

In DNA, the CDR3 is TGTGCCAGTAGTATAGTAAGGAGTACTGAAGCTTTCTTT. Protein sequence: CASSIVRSTEAFF. The V and J genes are TRBV19 and TRBJ1-1; the D is unclear. From germline, CDR1 is LNHDA and CDR2 SQIVND (reference sequence). The CDR3 totals 13 residues. Trimming cost V 1 base and J 5 bases, with 8 bases left between them.

The chain couples TRBV4-3 to TRBJ2-7, with 10 bases lining up with TRBD1. CDR1 is LGHNA, CDR2 YSLEER, per germline. The V and J ends lost 5 bases and 3 bases, in that order; junction bases with no gene match: 7. CDR3 length: 15 amino acids. CDR3 in DNA: TGCGCCAGCAGCTCATCTAGGACAGGGGGCTACGAGCAGTACTTC. This codes for CASSSSRTGGYEQYF.

The chain combines TRBV19 with TRBJ2-4; TRBD2 agrees at 9 bases. The ends lost 7 bases at V and 1 base at J; junction bases unmatched: 8. Per the germline V gene, CDR1 is LNHDA and CDR2 is SQIVND (reference sequence). The CDR3 covers 16 residues. The CDR3 bases are TGTGCCAGTACCTCGTTAGCGGGGGAGGCCAAAAACATTCAGTACTTC. Protein: CASTSLAGEAKNIQYF.

This clone turned up a few times. V usage is TRBV4-3 and J usage is TRBJ1-3; tentative D call: TRBD1 (5 bases). Germline CDR1 is LGHNA and CDR2 is YSLEER. This CDR3 has 16 amino acids. V lost 0 bases, J lost 2 bases, and 11 bases lay in between. The CDR3 loop is CASSQDPPGTGNTIYF. In nucleotides, the CDR3 is TGCGCCAGCAGCCAAGATCCGCCAGGGACTGGAAACACCATATATTTT.

The rearrangement joins TRBV7-9 to TRBJ2-2; D gene unclear. Germline CDR1 and CDR2: SEHNR and FQNEAQ (reference sequence). The CDR3 is made up of 11 amino acids. Trimming removed 8 bases at V and 3 bases at J, with 4 bases between. CDR3 protein: CASGYTGELFF. Written as DNA, the CDR3 is TGTGCCAGCGGGTACACCGGGGAGCTGTTTTTT.

The chain recombines TRBV7-6 with TRBJ1-3; D is undetermined. This CDR3 has 15 amino acids. The V and J ends lost 5 bases and 2 bases respectively, with 13 bases between them. Germline loops: CDR1 SGHVS, CDR2 FNYEAQ. The CDR3 bases are TGTGCCAGCAGCCAAGGACGCCGGGCTGGAAACACCATATATTTT. It is translated as CASSQGRRAGNTIYF.

This clone has only a few counts. This chain uses TRBV6-5 with TRBJ2-4; 9 bases are shared with TRBD1. Per germline, CDR1 MNHEY and CDR2 SVGAGI. The V gene end was trimmed by 6 bases and the J gene end by 1 base; junction bases not matched to a gene: 4. The CDR3 is 15 residues long. The CDR3: CASRRQGEAKNIQYF. CDR3 sequence (DNA): TGTGCCAGCAGAAGACAGGGGGAGGCCAAAAACATTCAGTACTTC.

The CDR3 region is CASSGHEQYF. Here the CDR3 DNA reads TGCGCCAGTTCAGGACACGAGCAGTACTTC. This rearrangement joins TRBV23-1 to TRBJ2-7; D gene ambiguous. TRBV23-1 is reported as an ORF; its role is uncertain. This CDR3 comprises 10 residues. Between the trimmed V and J ends, which lost 9 bases and 5 bases, there was a span of 8 bases.